This T cell receptor (beta chain) was captured in a study of blood T cell repertoires in COVID-19. Trimming removed 4 bases at V and 6 bases at J, with 7 bases between. The CDR3 is 11 amino acids. Germline lookup yields CDR1 SGDLS and CDR2 YYNGEE. This clone was detected only a few times. Using immunoSEQ multiplex PCR, the repertoire was profiled, and TCRdb retains in-frame clones only, with some absent. The sample lists approximately 250,000 clones, about 85% occurring once. The source is a man between 35 and 55 years old with acute or convalescent COVID-19. The chain is built from TRBV9 and TRBJ1-1; D is undetermined. The sequencing input was peripheral blood. Here the CDR3 reads CASSYSPEAFF. The CDR3 DNA sequence: TGTGCCAGCAGCTATTCTCCTGAAGCTTTCTTT.